This T cell receptor beta chain was identified in a study of control samples from healthy donors and cancer patients. Repertoires were generated with immunoSEQ multiplex PCR, while TCRdb's copy carries only in-frame clones and drops some. This sample has about 160,000 clones, with roughly 94% found just once. Trimming at V came to 7 bases and at J to 3 bases, leaving 9 bases not matched to a gene. The CDR3 has 15 amino acids. Germline V gene data show CDR1 as LNHDA and CDR2 as SQIVND (reference sequence). This chain links TRBV19 with TRBJ1-2; 9 positions match TRBD1. The sequenced sample consisted of PBMCs. The receptor's source is a man in his fifties or sixties with colorectal cancer. The CDR3 DNA sequence: TGTGCCAGTACCGAGACAGGGGGAGCGGACTATGGCTACACCTTC. Translating it yields CASTETGGADYGYTF.